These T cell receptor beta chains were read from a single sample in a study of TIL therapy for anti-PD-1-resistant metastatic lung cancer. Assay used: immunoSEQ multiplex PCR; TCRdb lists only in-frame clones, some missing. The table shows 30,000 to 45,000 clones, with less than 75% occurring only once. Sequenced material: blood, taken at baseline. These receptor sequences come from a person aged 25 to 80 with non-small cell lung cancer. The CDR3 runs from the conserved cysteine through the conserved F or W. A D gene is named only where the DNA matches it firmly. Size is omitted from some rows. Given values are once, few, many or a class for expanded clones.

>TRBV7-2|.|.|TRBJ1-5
CASSLGSRGQPQHF
TGTGCCAGCAGCTTAGGGAGTCGCGGTCAGCCCCAGCATTTT
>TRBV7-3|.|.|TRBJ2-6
CASSLQGLGDSGANVLTF
TGTGCCAGCAGCTTACAGGGACTGGGTGATTCTGGGGCCAACGTCCTGACTTTC
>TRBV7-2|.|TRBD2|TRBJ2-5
CASTGGRGETQYF
TGTGCCAGTACGGGGGGAAGAGGGGAGACCCAGTACTTC
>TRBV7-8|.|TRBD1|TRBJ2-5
CASSRDRVVETQYF
TGTGCCAGCAGCCGAGACAGGGTCGTAGAGACCCAGTACTTC
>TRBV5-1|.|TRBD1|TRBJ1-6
CASSFGTENSPLHF
TGCGCCAGCAGCTTCGGGACAGAGAATTCACCCCTCCACTTT
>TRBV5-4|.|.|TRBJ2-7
CASSLESVHEQYF
TGTGCCAGCAGCTTGGAATCCGTCCACGAGCAGTACTTC
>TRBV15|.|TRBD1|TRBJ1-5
CATSRGRGNQPQHF
TGTGCCACCAGCAGAGGCAGGGGGAATCAGCCCCAGCATTTT
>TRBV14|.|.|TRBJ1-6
CASSQLGWNSPLHF
TGTGCCAGCAGCCAACTGGGGTGGAATTCACCCCTCCACTTT
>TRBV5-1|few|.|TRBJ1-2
CASSLDRRYGYTF
TGCGCCAGCAGCTTGGACAGACGATATGGCTACACCTTC
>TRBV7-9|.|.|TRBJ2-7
CASSLRRASAYEQYF
TGTGCCAGCAGCTTACGAAGGGCTTCGGCCTACGAGCAGTACTTC
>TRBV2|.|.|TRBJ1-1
CASSEALRGTEAFF
TGTGCCAGCAGTGAAGCGCTACGGGGCACTGAAGCTTTCTTT
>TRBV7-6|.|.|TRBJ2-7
CASSLGGLKSYEQYF
TGTGCCAGCAGCTTAGGGGGACTTAAGAGCTACGAGCAGTACTTC
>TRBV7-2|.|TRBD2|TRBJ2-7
CASSPRGLAGGNAYEQYF
TGTGCCAGCAGCCCCAGAGGACTAGCGGGAGGGAATGCCTACGAGCAGTACTTC